A single sample gave rise to the 28 T cell receptor beta chains below, sequenced in a study of cytotoxic CD8 clonotypes in ibrutinib-treated CLL. The protocol was immunoSEQ multiplex PCR, while the TCRdb copy is restricted to in-frame clones and leaves out a portion. The top ten hold 25% to 30% of the sample, which has around 140,000 clones, around 77% seen once. The sequenced sample was PBMCs, obtained after 12 months of ibrutinib treatment. The receptors were sampled from a human donor with chronic lymphocytic leukemia.

The rearrangement links TRBV14 to TRBJ1-2; 8 nucleotides agree with TRBD1. CDR1 is SGHDN and CDR2 is FVKESK in the germline V gene. This CDR3 is 12 amino acids long. Unmatched junction bases numbered 5, after V lost 1 base and J lost 13 bases. The CDR3 DNA is TGTGCCAGCAGCCAAGCACAGGGGGGGGCCACCTTC. This gives the protein CASSQAQGGATF. Using reference TRBV14 and TRBJ1-2 for the parts outside the CDR3, the full variable domain is EAGVTQFPSHSVIEKGQTVTLRCDPISGHDNLYWYRRVMGKEIKFLLHFVKESKQDESGMPNNRFLAERTGGTYSTLKVQPAELEDSGVYFCASSQAQGGATFGSGTRLTVV.

The V and J genes are TRBV20-1 and TRBJ1-1; D is uncertain. Germline CDR1 DFQATT, CDR2 SNEGSKA (reference sequence). The CDR3 sequence is 11 residues long. Trimming removed 4 bases at V and 10 bases at J, with 13 bases between. As DNA, the CDR3 is TGCAGTGCTAATTCCCAATGGAGAGCTTTCTTT. Translating gives CSANSQWRAFF.

This clone was observed a few times. The chain carries TRBV10-3 and TRBJ1-5; possibly TRBD1 for D (5 bases). The V gene's germline CDR1 is ENHRY and CDR2 SYGVKD. The CDR3 is 14 residues long. V dropped 10 bases and J dropped 3 bases, with 16 bases sitting between them. The CDR3 coding sequence is TGTGCCACCTCCTCGGGGGTACTCAATCAGCCCCAGCATTTT. The encoded protein is CATSSGVLNQPQHF.

V usage is TRBV6-6 and J usage is TRBJ1-2; D may be TRBD1 (6 bases). Germline V gene lookup returns CDR1 MNHNY and CDR2 SVGAGI (reference sequence). CDR3 length: 14 amino acids. Trimming cost V 6 bases and J 2 bases, with 13 bases left between them. CDR3 protein: CASRMDSPNYGYTF. In DNA, the CDR3 is TGTGCCAGCAGGATGGACAGCCCAAACTATGGCTACACCTTC.

This chain connects TRBV28 to TRBJ1-5; 10 nucleotides line up with TRBD1. The CDR3 length is 16 residues. Germline CDR1 reads MDHEN; CDR2 reads SYDVKM. After removal of 4 bases from V and 2 bases from J, the junction contained 5 bases not matched to a gene. CDR3 sequence (DNA): TGTGCCAGCAGTTCCGAGACAGGGGGCGGCAATCAGCCCCAGCATTTT. Translating it yields CASSSETGGGNQPQHF.

The chain is built from TRBV2 and TRBJ1-6; 8 positions match TRBD1. CDR3 length: 15 amino acids. Germline V lookup: CDR1 SNHLY, CDR2 FYNNEI. J lost 10 bases, V lost 2 bases, and 7 bases had no gene match. The CDR3: CASSEQGQVGSPLHF. The CDR3 DNA is TGTGCCAGCAGTGAACAGGGACAGGTTGGCTCACCCCTCCACTTT.

V and J are TRBV7-9 and TRBJ2-1; 8 nucleotides agree with TRBD2. The CDR3 loop spans 18 amino acids. Trimming took 3 bases from V and 4 from J; bases not matched to a gene: 14. The germline CDR1 and CDR2 sequences are SEHNR and FQNEAQ (reference sequence). CDR3 bases: TGTGCCAGCAGCTTTCCTGATCGGGAGGGCCGAATTTACAATGAGCAGTTCTTC. Translation gives CASSFPDREGRIYNEQFF.

This sequence joins TRBV11-2 and TRBJ2-1, with 10 bases fitting TRBD1. Looked up from germline, CDR1 is SGHAT and CDR2 is FQNNGV. V lost 2 bases to trimming and J lost 7 bases; unmatched junction nucleotides: 5. The CDR3 contains 15 residues. This CDR3 reads CASSLTTGGMNEQFF. The CDR3 region has the DNA TGTGCCAGCAGCTTAACGACAGGGGGCATGAATGAGCAGTTCTTC. The full variable domain, with the rest looked up from reference TRBV11-2 and TRBJ2-1, is EAGVAQSPRYKIIEKRQSVAFWCNPISGHATLYWYQQILGQGPKLLIQFQNNGVVDDSQLPKDRFSAERLKGVDSTLKIQPAKLEDSAVYLCASSLTTGGMNEQFFGPGTRLTVL.

V usage is TRBV28 and J usage is TRBJ2-3, with 10 bases identical to TRBD1. Germline trimming cut 4 bases from V and 4 bases from J; bases unmatched to any gene: 8. Germline assignment: CDR1 MDHEN and CDR2 SYDVKM. CDR3 size: 16 residues. The DNA for the CDR3 is TGTGCCAGCAGTTCTACCGGGACAGGGGTGGCAGATACGCAGTATTTT. Translating gives CASSSTGTGVADTQYF.

The gene calls are TRBV5-1 and TRBJ2-3; 7 bases map to TRBD1. The germline V gene encodes CDR1 SGHRS and CDR2 YFSETQ. The CDR3 extends over 16 amino acids. The trim removed 0 bases at V and 1 base at J, leaving 5 bases unmatched. CDR3 sequence reads: CASSLGQGQRTDTQYF. In nucleotides, the CDR3 is TGCGCCAGCAGCTTGGGACAGGGCCAACGCACAGATACGCAGTATTTT.

The chain uses TRBV2 and TRBJ2-4; no firm D call. CDR1 SNHLY and CDR2 FYNNEI come from the germline V gene. The CDR3 spans 15 residues. V was clipped by 3 bases and J by 0 bases, with 9 bases between them. The CDR3 DNA follows: TGTGCCAGCAGTGAGTGGGGATTAGCCAAAAACATTCAGTACTTC. Residues: CASSEWGLAKNIQYF. The full variable domain, completed using reference TRBV2 and TRBJ2-4, is EPEVTQTPSHQVTQMGQEVILRCVPISNHLYFYWYRQILGQKVEFLVSFYNNEISEKSEIFDDQFSVERPDGSNFTLKIRSTKLEDSAMYFCASSEWGLAKNIQYFGAGTRLSVL.

This chain links TRBV28 with TRBJ1-2, with D hard to call. Between the trimmed V and J ends, which lost 2 bases and 1 base, there was a span of 8 bases. The germline gives CDR1 MDHEN, CDR2 SYDVKM. CDR3 length: 14 amino acids. The chain's CDR3 is CASSLVSLNYGYTF. The CDR3 DNA is TGTGCCAGCAGTTTAGTCAGTCTTAACTATGGCTACACCTTC.

The rearrangement uses TRBV19 and TRBJ1-2; possible D gene TRBD1, 5 bases. Trimming cost V 6 bases and J 2 bases, with 10 bases left between them. CDR1 and CDR2 from the germline V gene are LNHDA and SQIVND (reference sequence). The CDR3 totals 13 residues. The CDR3 sequence: CASRYGANYGYTF. As DNA, the CDR3 is TGTGCCAGTAGGTATGGGGCAAACTATGGCTACACCTTC.

The rearrangement joins TRBV5-1 to TRBJ2-2, with 7 bases fitting TRBD2. The germline V gene encodes CDR1 SGHRS and CDR2 YFSETQ. The V gene end was trimmed by 0 bases and the J gene end by 4 bases; junction bases not matched to a gene: 6. The CDR3 contains 16 residues. Here the CDR3 reads CASSLVGAGATGELFF. The CDR3 nucleotides read TGCGCCAGCAGCTTGGTAGGGGCGGGAGCCACCGGGGAGCTGTTTTTT.

The chain is built from TRBV16 and TRBJ1-1; TRBD1 might be the D (6 bases). This CDR3 spans 17 amino acids. Germline V gene lookup returns CDR1 KGHSY and CDR2 FQNENV. V was pared by 4 bases and J by 1 base, with 19 bases between. In nucleotides, the CDR3 is TGTGCCAGCAGCCCAAAGGGGGGTTTCGGGAAGAACACTGAAGCTTTCTTT. This gives the protein CASSPKGGFGKNTEAFF. The full variable domain, rest sourced from reference TRBV16 and TRBJ1-1, is GEEVAQTPKHLVRGEGQKAKLYCAPIKGHSYVFWYQQVLKNEFKFLISFQNENVFDETGMPKERFSAKCLPNSPCSLEIQATKLEDSAVYFCASSPKGGFGKNTEAFFGQGTRLTVV.

The chain uses TRBV6-5 and TRBJ2-2; no firm D call. V dropped 0 bases and J dropped 3 bases, with 5 bases sitting between them. The germline gives CDR1 MNHEY, CDR2 SVGAGI. CDR3 size: 14 residues. The CDR3 sequence: CASSYSGYTGELFF. In DNA, the CDR3 is TGTGCCAGCAGTTACTCGGGGTACACCGGGGAGCTGTTTTTT.

The J gene is TRBJ2-4, the V gene TRBV5-6, with D unresolved. V shed 0 bases and J shed 0 bases, with 4 bases lying between them. CDR3 length equals 14 residues. In germline, CDR1 is SGHDT, CDR2 YYEEEE. CDR3: CASSLGLAKNIQYF. The CDR3, as DNA: TGTGCCAGCAGCTTGGGACTAGCCAAAAACATTCAGTACTTC. Full variable domain (rest looked up from reference TRBV5-6 and TRBJ2-4): DAGVTQSPTHLIKTRGQQVTLRCSPKSGHDTVSWYQQALGQGPQFIFQYYEEEERQRGNFPDRFSGHQFPNYSSELNVNALLLGDSALYLCASSLGLAKNIQYFGAGTRLSVL.

This clone was counted a few times. This chain links TRBV29-1 with TRBJ2-2; D might be TRBD2 (6 bases). The CDR3 spans 14 residues. Between the trimmed V and J ends, which lost 8 bases and 3 bases, there was a span of 16 bases. Germline-derived CDR1 and CDR2 are SQVTM and ANQGSEA. DNA for the CDR3: TGCAGCACCTGGGGCGGAGGGGACACCGGGGAGCTGTTTTTT. As protein: CSTWGGGDTGELFF.

This chain connects TRBV5-6 to TRBJ1-1; D unresolved. Looked up from germline, CDR1 is SGHDT and CDR2 is YYEEEE. V dropped 4 bases and J dropped 6 bases, with 10 bases sitting between them. The CDR3 is made up of 12 amino acids. This chain's CDR3 is CASSAFLSEAFF. Written as DNA, the CDR3 is TGTGCCAGCAGCGCCTTCTTGTCTGAAGCTTTCTTT.

This clone appeared a few times. The chain has TRBV10-3 and TRBJ1-6, with 7 bases fitting TRBD1. CDR1 and CDR2 (germline): ENHRY, SYGVKD. The trim removed 6 bases at V and 10 bases at J, leaving 12 bases unmatched. This CDR3 is 15 amino acids long. The CDR3 nucleotides read TGTGCCATCAGGAAGGTAGGGGGCGTAAAATCACCCCTCCACTTT. It yields the protein CAIRKVGGVKSPLHF.

V gene TRBV5-5 combines with J gene TRBJ1-1; the D gene is possibly TRBD1 (6 bases). In germline, CDR1 is SGHKS, CDR2 YYEKEE (reference sequence). Trimming cost V 4 bases and J 0 bases, with 16 bases left between them. This CDR3 comprises 16 residues. The CDR3, as DNA: TGTGCCAGCAGCCGACCGACAGGTCCCATGAACACTGAAGCTTTCTTT. Protein: CASSRPTGPMNTEAFF.

The chain is built from TRBV5-1 and TRBJ2-3, with TRBD2 matching over 11 bases. This CDR3 region has 18 residues. V lost 5 bases, J lost 0 bases, and 11 bases stayed unmatched. Germline CDR1 SGHRS, CDR2 YFSETQ. CDR3 in DNA: TGCGCCAGCAGATCTATAACTAGCGGGGGCTTAAGCACAGATACGCAGTATTTT. It encodes CASRSITSGGLSTDTQYF.

V usage is TRBV29-1 and J usage is TRBJ2-5, with TRBD2 identical over 13 bases. V was clipped by 4 bases and J by 1 base; unmatched bases: 6. Germline V lookup: CDR1 SQVTM, CDR2 ANQGSEA. The CDR3 runs to 16 residues. The CDR3 sequence: CSVGTSGGGGQETQYF. CDR3 coding DNA: TGCAGCGTTGGGACTAGCGGGGGTGGTGGCCAAGAGACCCAGTACTTC.

The V and J genes are TRBV11-3 and TRBJ1-2; 12 nucleotides agree with TRBD1. The length of the CDR3 is 19 residues. The germline V gene encodes CDR1 SGHNT and CDR2 YENEEA. The ends lost 1 base at V and 4 bases at J; junction bases unmatched: 13. The CDR3, as DNA: TGTGCCAGCAGCTTAGGTGGGACAGGGGGCCCCTATGCTGGCTATGGCTACACCTTC. It yields the protein CASSLGGTGGPYAGYGYTF.

This clone has only one observation. The rearrangement uses TRBV18 and TRBJ2-5; D gene ambiguous. V dropped 3 bases and J dropped 2 bases, with 10 bases sitting between them. The germline CDR1 and CDR2 sequences are KGHSH and LQKENI. The CDR3 has 14 residues. The CDR3 is CASSPNLGQETQYF. In nucleotides, the CDR3 is TGTGCCAGCTCACCTAACCTAGGACAAGAGACCCAGTACTTC.

The chain combines TRBV6-5 with TRBJ2-3; D remains ambiguous. This CDR3 is 14 amino acids long. Trimming stripped 6 bases from V and 0 bases from J, with 10 bases between. Germline CDR1 is MNHEY and CDR2 is SVGAGI. The CDR3 reads CASSLWGSTDTQYF. DNA for the CDR3: TGTGCCAGCAGCCTCTGGGGTAGCACAGATACGCAGTATTTT.

The rearrangement joins TRBV27 to TRBJ2-3; D unclear. The CDR3 runs 14 residues. CDR1 and CDR2 (germline): MNHEY, SMNVEV (reference sequence). With 3 bases removed from V and 0 bases from J, the gap between germline ends came to 7 bases. CDR3 in amino acids: CASSFYSSTDTQYF. In DNA, the CDR3 is TGTGCCAGCAGTTTTTATTCTAGCACAGATACGCAGTATTTT.

The V gene is TRBV27, the J gene TRBJ2-1, with 8 positions matching TRBD2. Germline V gives CDR1 MNHEY, CDR2 SMNVEV (reference sequence). The CDR3 sequence is 18 residues long. V shed 2 bases, J shed 0 bases, and the junction held 9 bases outside the gene matches. This CDR3 reads CASSLPLTGGPSYNEQFF. The DNA of the CDR3 is TGTGCCAGCAGTTTACCATTAACGGGAGGGCCCTCCTACAATGAGCAGTTCTTC.